The 21 T cell receptor beta chains listed next were all sequenced from one sample in a study of cytotoxic CD8 clonotypes in ibrutinib-treated CLL. Clones were read by immunoSEQ multiplex PCR, and TCRdb kept only the in-frame ones, dropping some. In the table there are roughly 180,000 clones, approximately 80% of which are singletons. Sequencing was performed on PBMCs, taken after 24 months of ibrutinib treatment. The receptor set was obtained from a human donor with chronic lymphocytic leukemia.

The chain recombines TRBV7-2 with TRBJ1-1; TRBD1 aligns across 9 bases. Germline trimming cut 5 bases from V and 8 bases from J; bases unmatched to any gene: 12. From germline, CDR1 is SGHTA and CDR2 FQGNSA. The CDR3 is 15 amino acids. The CDR3 DNA is TGTGCCAGCAGCGCATCCGGGACAGGGCGGAGAGAAGCTTTCTTT. Translated, it gives CASSASGTGRREAFF.

The chain links TRBV7-2 to TRBJ2-1; TRBD2 agrees at 10 bases. The germline V gene has CDR1 SGHTA and CDR2 FQGNSA. There are 17 residues in the CDR3. V was pared by 2 bases and J by 7 bases, with 11 bases of the junction left unmatched. The CDR3 sequence is CASSLRASGRLGNEQFF. The CDR3, as DNA: TGTGCCAGCAGCTTAAGGGCTAGCGGGAGACTCGGGAATGAGCAGTTCTTC.

The rearrangement joins TRBV18 to TRBJ1-1; 7 nucleotides agree with TRBD1. The V gene end was trimmed by 1 base and the J gene end by 1 base; junction bases not matched to a gene: 0. Germline assignment: CDR1 KGHSH and CDR2 LQKENI. This CDR3 has 14 amino acids. The CDR3 region has the DNA TGTGCCAGCTCACCACAGGGGGCGAACACTGAAGCTTTCTTT. It specifies CASSPQGANTEAFF.

The chain carries TRBV6-5 and TRBJ1-2; 9 bases align to TRBD1. Germline V CDR1 and CDR2: MNHEY, SVGAGI. The CDR3 loop spans 14 amino acids. The V segment lost 4 bases and the J segment 8 bases; nucleotides outside the gene matches: 8. CDR3 in DNA: TGTGCCAGCAGTTTGGACAGGGGTCCCTACGGCTACACCTTC. This encodes CASSLDRGPYGYTF.

The chain uses TRBV28 and TRBJ1-2, with 12 nucleotides matching TRBD1. The CDR3 has 17 residues. CDR1 MDHEN and CDR2 SYDVKM come from the germline V gene. V lost 5 bases, J lost 10 bases, and 17 bases stayed unmatched. CDR3 protein: CASSPGDRGRRRVYYTF. The CDR3, as DNA: TGTGCCAGCAGTCCCGGGGACAGGGGGCGTAGGCGGGTATACTACACCTTC.

J is TRBJ1-2 and V is TRBV2; no reliable D call. CDR1 and CDR2 from the germline V gene are SNHLY and FYNNEI. The CDR3 is 16 amino acids. Trimming removed 6 bases at V and 1 base at J, with 18 bases between. The CDR3 DNA follows: TGTGCCAGCAGGTTGGCAGGAACTCCCAATAACTATGGCTACACCTTC. It encodes CASRLAGTPNNYGYTF.

This chain connects TRBV6-6 to TRBJ2-1; a possible D gene is TRBD2 (7 bases). Germline CDR1 reads MNHNY; CDR2 reads SVGAGI (reference sequence). The CDR3 sequence is 15 residues long. The V end was cut by 5 bases, the J end by 2 bases, with 13 bases between. The CDR3 region is CASSNRGGAYNEQFF. CDR3 DNA sequence: TGTGCCAGCAGTAACCGAGGGGGGGCCTACAATGAGCAGTTCTTC.

This chain uses TRBV6-5 with TRBJ2-7; D tentatively reads TRBD1 or TRBD2 (5 bases each). Trimming removed 7 bases at V and 2 bases at J, with 18 bases between. Looked up from germline, CDR1 is MNHEY and CDR2 is SVGAGI. The CDR3 covers 15 residues. CDR3: CASTVGQGPTYEQYF. Here the CDR3 DNA reads TGTGCCAGCACCGTCGGCCAGGGACCGACCTACGAGCAGTACTTC.

The V gene is TRBV4-3, the J gene TRBJ1-2; tentative D call: TRBD1 (5 bases). V lost 4 bases to trimming and J lost 4 bases, with 16 bases between them. The CDR3 runs to 15 residues. From germline, CDR1 is LGHNA and CDR2 YSLEER. CDR3 coding DNA: TGCGCCAGCAGCCGAAGCGGGGCGGCCGGCTATGGCTACACCTTC. Translating it yields CASSRSGAAGYGYTF.

The rearrangement links TRBV28 to TRBJ1-2; unclear D gene. The germline V gene has CDR1 MDHEN and CDR2 SYDVKM. The V gene lost 2 bases and the J gene lost 5 bases, with 12 bases spanning the gap. The CDR3 loop spans 14 amino acids. The CDR3 sequence: CASSLNPARYGYTF. Here the CDR3 DNA reads TGTGCCAGCAGTTTAAATCCCGCTAGGTATGGCTACACCTTC.

The chain recombines TRBV18 with TRBJ1-4; D gene ambiguous. Trimming removed 5 bases at V and 0 bases at J, with 19 bases between. Germline V gives CDR1 KGHSH, CDR2 LQKENI. The CDR3 totals 18 residues. The CDR3 here is CASSYIQAPLATNEKLFF. CDR3 bases: TGTGCCAGCTCATACATCCAGGCACCGCTTGCAACTAATGAAAAACTGTTTTTT.

This CDR3 reads CSVEFLPGGYGYTF. The DNA for the CDR3 is TGCAGCGTTGAATTCCTGCCCGGGGGCTATGGCTACACCTTC. The rearrangement uses TRBV29-1 and TRBJ1-2; D perhaps matches TRBD1 (5 bases). The CDR3 runs 14 residues. CDR1 and CDR2 (germline): SQVTM, ANQGSEA. Trimming cost V 2 bases and J 4 bases, with 14 bases left between them.

The chain uses TRBV11-2 and TRBJ1-5; 8 bases fit TRBD1. This CDR3 comprises 16 residues. V gave up 5 bases and J gave up 6 bases; unmatched junction bases: 12. CDR1 is SGHAT and CDR2 is FQNNGV in the germline V gene. The CDR3 region has the DNA TGTGCCAGCAGCGCCTTCGGACAGGGTGTGGCTCAGCCCCAGCATTTT. Translated: CASSAFGQGVAQPQHF. Using reference TRBV11-2 and TRBJ1-5 for the parts outside the CDR3, the full variable domain is EAGVAQSPRYKIIEKRQSVAFWCNPISGHATLYWYQQILGQGPKLLIQFQNNGVVDDSQLPKDRFSAERLKGVDSTLKIQPAKLEDSAVYLCASSAFGQGVAQPQHFGDGTRLSIL.

The chain couples TRBV5-1 to TRBJ2-1; 8 nucleotides align to TRBD2. The CDR3 spans 16 residues. The V and J ends lost 0 bases and 9 bases, in that order; junction bases with no gene match: 11. Germline V CDR1 and CDR2: SGHRS, YFSETQ. CDR3 nucleotides: TGCGCCAGCAGCTTGGTCTCGGGAGGGCCTACAAGTGAGCAGTTCTTC. This sequence encodes CASSLVSGGPTSEQFF.

The chain is built from TRBV19 and TRBJ2-3; 11 bases are shared with TRBD2. Germline V gives CDR1 LNHDA, CDR2 SQIVND (reference sequence). The CDR3 totals 16 residues. The junction had 9 bases not matched to a gene; V was cut back by 6 bases and J by 4 bases. CDR3 amino acids: CASRRSTSGRADTQYF. The CDR3 coding sequence is TGTGCCAGTAGGAGGTCCACTAGCGGGAGAGCAGATACGCAGTATTTT.

This chain uses TRBV7-2 with TRBJ1-5; a possible D gene is TRBD1 (6 bases). With 5 bases removed from V and 0 bases from J, the gap between germline ends came to 11 bases. Germline V gene sequence: CDR1 SGHTA, CDR2 FQGNSA. This CDR3 is built from 15 residues. CDR3 sequence: CASSGQLYSNQPQHF. In DNA, the CDR3 is TGTGCCAGCAGCGGACAGTTATATAGCAATCAGCCCCAGCATTTT.

This clone has only one observation. The V gene is TRBV6-1, the J gene TRBJ2-1; 9 bases are a match to TRBD1. From germline, CDR1 is MNHNS and CDR2 SASEGT. V dropped 6 bases and J dropped 5; count of bases not matched to a gene: 8. The length of the CDR3 is 15 residues. In DNA, the CDR3 is TGTGCCAGCAGCCATAACAGGGGGCGGAACAATGAGCAGTTCTTC. This sequence encodes CASSHNRGRNNEQFF.

This sequence joins TRBV7-9 and TRBJ1-2; D remains unclear. The germline gives CDR1 SEHNR, CDR2 FQNEAQ (reference sequence). The length of the CDR3 is 14 residues. V was clipped by 0 bases and J by 6 bases, with 11 bases between them. The CDR3 DNA reads TGTGCCAGCAGCTTAGCGGCGACAACTCATGGCTACACCTTC. Its protein is CASSLAATTHGYTF.

With regard to this clone: The sample carries other DNA sequences with the same CDR3. The V gene is TRBV5-1, the J gene TRBJ1-4, with D hard to call. Germline-derived CDR1 and CDR2 are SGHRS and YFSETQ. The V gene lost 4 bases and the J gene lost 0 bases, with 10 bases spanning the gap. The CDR3 is 15 residues long. CDR3 DNA: TGCGCCAGCAGCCCCGGGAGCTCAACTAATGAAAAACTGTTTTTT. It is translated as CASSPGSSTNEKLFF.

This chain uses TRBV6-5 with TRBJ1-5, with D perhaps matching TRBD1 (5 bases). V lost 7 bases, J lost 3 bases, and 13 bases lay in between. The CDR3 contains 14 residues. CDR1 is MNHEY, CDR2 SVGAGI, per germline. The DNA of the CDR3 is TGTGCCAGCACTACAGACAGTCCCAATCAGCCCCAGCATTTT. Its protein is CASTTDSPNQPQHF.

The CDR3 DNA sequence: TGTGCCAGCAGCTTGGAGACACGGGATACGCAGTATTTT. It yields the protein CASSLETRDTQYF. This chain connects TRBV5-6 to TRBJ2-3, with D unclear. The V gene lost 0 bases and the J gene lost 6 bases, with 8 bases spanning the gap. CDR1 and CDR2 from the germline V gene are SGHDT and YYEEEE. This CDR3 is built from 13 residues.